Following are 32 T cell receptor beta chains from one sample sequenced in a study of T-cell reconstitution after alpha-beta-depleted transplantation in children (dated by TCRdb to the mid-2010s). The library was generated by PCR. Reads for this sample came from an Illumina HiSeq 2500. TCR library preparation used molecular barcoding, with unique molecular identifiers applied to normalize quantification of the TCRbeta repertoire. TCRdb trimmed the raw reads at Q25, called clones with MiXCR and kept productive beta chains. CDR3 protein duplicates are merged, each entry listing the most common genes and DNA. The sample records over 400,000 distinct CDR3 sequences, roughly an eighth of which are singletons. Of the sample, about 5% falls within the top ten clones. The starting material was PBMCs from the stem cell graft donor, obtained from the stem cell graft. The origin of the receptors is a human donor who donated a stem cell graft to a child with combined immunodeficiency.

J is TRBJ2-5 and V is TRBV6-5; 12 nucleotides match TRBD2. Germline assignment: CDR1 MNHEY and CDR2 SVGAGI. With 4 bases clipped from V and 2 bases from J, the junction kept 8 bases outside the gene matches. The CDR3 sequence is 17 residues long. For the CDR3, the DNA is TGTGCCAGCAGTTCCCCACTAGCGGGGGGTCTACAAGAGACCCAGTACTTC. Translating gives CASSSPLAGGLQETQYF.

This clonotype was seen repeatedly, ten times or more. CDR3 DNA: TGCGCCAGCAGCTTAGGGACTAGCGGATACCAAGAGACCCAGTACTTC. The encoded protein is CASSLGTSGYQETQYF. The gene calls are TRBV5-1 and TRBJ2-5; 11 positions agree with TRBD2. The CDR3 contains 16 residues. Unmatched junction bases numbered 3, after V lost 2 bases and J lost 0 bases. Germline values: CDR1 SGHRS, CDR2 YFSETQ.

This clonotype came up many times. The CDR3 protein is CASSYNLLSMNTEAFF. CDR3 sequence (DNA): TGTGCCAGCAGTTATAACTTGCTTTCCATGAACACTGAAGCTTTCTTT. This chain joins TRBV6-5 and TRBJ1-1; D is unclear. Trimming cost V 3 bases and J 0 bases, with 14 bases left between them. The CDR3 extends over 16 amino acids. Germline values: CDR1 MNHEY, CDR2 SVGAGI.

The rearrangement links TRBV19 to TRBJ2-1; 7 bases agree with TRBD2. J gave up 0 bases and V 5 bases, and 7 bases lay outside the gene matches. This CDR3 is 16 amino acids long. Germline values: CDR1 LNHDA, CDR2 SQIVND (reference sequence). This chain's CDR3 is CASSHLPSGSYNEQFF. The DNA for the CDR3 is TGTGCCAGTAGTCACCTCCCTAGCGGCTCCTACAATGAGCAGTTCTTC.

This clonotype occurred a few times. The rearrangement links TRBV6-5 to TRBJ2-6, with TRBD1 matching 8 bases. The V segment lost 0 bases and the J segment 1 base; nucleotides outside the gene matches: 5. The germline gives CDR1 MNHEY, CDR2 SVGAGI. The CDR3 covers 18 residues. The CDR3 sequence: CASSYSSGGGSGANVLTF. The CDR3 DNA sequence: TGTGCCAGCAGTTACTCATCAGGGGGCGGATCTGGGGCCAACGTCCTGACTTTC.

This clonotype was recorded at least ten times. The chain employs TRBV29-1 and TRBJ2-7; TRBD1 matches at 8 bases. The CDR3 is made up of 16 amino acids. In germline, CDR1 is SQVTM, CDR2 ANQGSEA. V gave up 1 base and J gave up 7 bases; unmatched junction bases: 15. CDR3 sequence reads: CSVEGKTTRGLGEQYF. The DNA for the CDR3 is TGCAGCGTTGAAGGAAAGACCACCAGGGGGCTGGGTGAGCAGTACTTC.

The chain joins TRBV30 to TRBJ2-1; the D is unclear. There are 13 residues in the CDR3. The germline CDR1 and CDR2 sequences are GTSNPN and SVGIG (reference sequence). The ends were cut back, 8 bases at V and 9 bases at J, with 20 bases in the middle. The CDR3 nucleotides are TGTGCCCTGAACGAGCTTTTCCCGGGTGAGCAGTTCTTC. This sequence encodes CALNELFPGEQFF. Based on the CDR3 plus reference TRBV30 and TRBJ2-1, the full variable domain is SQTIHQWPATLVQPVGSPLSLECTVEGTSNPNLYWYRQAAGRGLQLLFYSVGIGQISSEVPQNLSASRPQDRQFILSSKKLLLSDSGFYLCALNELFPGEQFFGPGTRLTVL.

This clonotype was seen only a few times. At one of its ends the junction is not consistent with the germline gene, which may arise from a read error. This chain uses TRBV4-2 with TRBJ2-7; possibly TRBD2 for D (5 bases). The CDR3 is 14 amino acids. The germline gives CDR1 LGHNA, CDR2 YNFKEQ. As DNA, the CDR3 is TGTGCCAGCAGCCAAGATACGGAGAGGGCCGAGCAGTATTTC. Translating gives CASSQDTERAEQYF.

The chain uses TRBV29-1 and TRBJ1-1; 9 bases map to TRBD1. Trimming removed 5 bases from V and 2 bases from J; junction bases left unmatched: 3. The germline gives CDR1 SQVTM, CDR2 ANQGSEA. This CDR3 spans 13 amino acids. CDR3 in amino acids: CSVPGQGNTEAFF. The CDR3, as DNA: TGCAGCGTTCCGGGACAGGGTAACACTGAAGCTTTCTTT.

This clonotype was seen a few times. The chain carries TRBV28 and TRBJ2-7, with 7 bases lining up with TRBD1. Germline V gene sequence: CDR1 MDHEN, CDR2 SYDVKM. V was clipped by 6 bases and J by 6 bases; unmatched bases: 11. CDR3 size: 14 residues. CDR3 residues: CASRGGPAPGEQYF. CDR3 bases: TGTGCCAGCAGAGGGGGCCCAGCCCCCGGCGAGCAGTACTTC.

With regard to this clonotype: In this CDR3 the conserved last residue, phenylalanine or tryptophan, is missing, so a read error is likely. Because the CDR3's place on the DNA is in doubt, the DNA is left out and the CDR3 is given as listed by TCRdb. CDR3 in amino acids: CASSRDLA. The chain uses TRBV5-1 and TRBJ1-1; the table names TRBD1, a call not compared with the DNA. The germline CDR1 and CDR2 sequences are SGHRS and YFSETQ. The CDR3 numbers 8 amino acids, ends counted.

The CDR3 spells CASNRGSGNTIYF. CDR3 nucleotide sequence: TGTGCCAGCAACAGGGGAAGTGGAAACACCATATATTTT. The rearrangement links TRBV12-3 or TRBV12-4 to TRBJ1-3; 7 bases agree with TRBD1. V lost 7 bases to trimming and J lost 3 bases; unmatched junction nucleotides: 3. This CDR3 spans 13 amino acids.

The V and J genes are TRBV7-8 and TRBJ2-7; possibly TRBD1 for D (6 bases). The CDR3 covers 14 residues. The germline V and J ends were trimmed by 7 bases and 6 bases, with 19 bases remaining between them. Germline V CDR1 and CDR2: SGHVS, FQNEAQ. For the CDR3, the DNA is TGTGCCAGCACCCCGACAGGATTGGTGGGCGAGCAGTACTTC. This sequence encodes CASTPTGLVGEQYF.

The table lists this clonotype with a few counts. This chain connects TRBV4-2 to TRBJ2-1; 13 positions agree with TRBD2. Per germline, CDR1 LGHNA and CDR2 YNFKEQ. V shed 4 bases, J shed 4 bases, and the junction held 10 bases outside the gene matches. CDR3 size: 18 residues. The CDR3 DNA reads as TGTGCCAGCAGCCGGACTCAGGGACTAGCGGGGCGTTACAATGAGCAGTTCTTC. Amino acid sequence: CASSRTQGLAGRYNEQFF.

In this sample, this clonotype turned up a few times. The gene calls are TRBV7-9 and TRBJ2-7, with 9 bases identical to TRBD1. This CDR3 is 14 amino acids long. The junction had 7 bases not matched to a gene; V was cut back by 5 bases and J by 5 bases. Germline assignment: CDR1 SEHNR and CDR2 FQNEAQ (reference sequence). The CDR3 sequence: CASSDRGYGNEQYF. The DNA for the CDR3 is TGTGCCAGCAGCGACAGGGGGTATGGAAACGAGCAGTACTTC.

This chain links TRBV15 with TRBJ2-1, with 7 bases matching TRBD1. J lost 2 bases, V lost 5 bases, and 9 bases had no gene match. CDR1 and CDR2 (germline): LNHNV, YYDKDF (reference sequence). This CDR3 comprises 16 residues. CDR3 sequence reads: CATSGGVGGPYNEQFF. DNA of the CDR3: TGTGCCACCAGCGGCGGAGTAGGGGGCCCCTACAATGAGCAGTTCTTC. Combining the CDR3 with reference TRBV15 and TRBJ2-1 gives the whole variable domain DAMVIQNPRYQVTQFGKPVTLSCSQTLNHNVMYWYQQKSSQAPKLLFHYYDKDFNNEADTPDNFQSRRPNTSFCFLDIRSPGLGDTAMYLCATSGGVGGPYNEQFFGPGTRLTVL.

This clonotype was counted ten times or more. J is TRBJ2-3 and V is TRBV28; 7 bases are shared with TRBD1. The CDR3 is 15 amino acids. After removal of 5 bases from V and 0 bases from J, the junction contained 5 bases not matched to a gene. Germline CDR1 reads MDHEN; CDR2 reads SYDVKM. The CDR3 is CASSPTGESTDTQYF. The CDR3 DNA reads TGTGCCAGCAGTCCCACAGGGGAGAGCACAGATACGCAGTATTTT.

This clonotype came up many times. The rearrangement joins TRBV7-9 to TRBJ2-2, with D uncertain. Trimming removed 2 bases at V and 0 bases at J, with 4 bases between. The V gene's germline CDR1 is SEHNR and CDR2 FQNEAQ (reference sequence). This CDR3 spans 14 amino acids. Written as DNA, the CDR3 is TGTGCCAGCAGCTTAAACCCGAACACCGGGGAGCTGTTTTTT. This translates into CASSLNPNTGELFF.

The rearrangement links TRBV29-1 to TRBJ2-1, with D possibly TRBD2 on 5 matching bases. The CDR3 spans 11 residues. V lost 2 bases, J lost 10 bases, and 9 bases lay in between. CDR1 is SQVTM and CDR2 is ANQGSEA in the germline V gene. The CDR3 DNA reads as TGCAGCGTTGAATCGACGGGGGAGCAGTTCTTC. It codes for CSVESTGEQFF.

This clonotype was counted ten times or more. The V gene is TRBV5-1, the J gene TRBJ2-2; D unresolved. The V end was cut by 2 bases, the J end by 5 bases, with 16 bases between. Germline V lookup: CDR1 SGHRS, CDR2 YFSETQ. The CDR3 runs 16 residues. CDR3 DNA: TGCGCCAGCAGCTTCCTCCCTCTTGGCAGAACCGGGGAGCTGTTTTTT. Its protein product is CASSFLPLGRTGELFF.

This clonotype was seen ten or more times. V is TRBV7-2 and J is TRBJ2-5; the D gene is possibly TRBD2 (5 bases). Germline loops: CDR1 SGHTA, CDR2 FQGNSA. CDR3 length: 17 amino acids. The V gene lost 1 base and the J gene lost 2 bases, with 17 bases spanning the gap. The chain's CDR3 is CASSLGAAGGGQETQYF. The CDR3 DNA is TGTGCCAGCAGCTTAGGTGCGGCAGGAGGCGGGCAAGAGACCCAGTACTTC.

V gene TRBV3-1 combines with J gene TRBJ2-7, with D hard to call. This CDR3 region has 14 residues. V gave up 5 bases and J gave up 5 bases, with 16 bases separating them. The germline V gene encodes CDR1 LGHDT and CDR2 YNNKEL (reference sequence). Written as DNA, the CDR3 is TGTGCCAGCAGCGGTTCTGCAGTAATCCACGAGCAGTACTTC. Amino acids: CASSGSAVIHEQYF.

For this clonotype: The conserved phenylalanine or tryptophan is not found at the CDR3 terminus, so this likely reflects a read error. This rearrangement joins TRBV6-1 to TRBJ2-1; D remains unclear. This CDR3 is 14 amino acids long. Germline CDR1 and CDR2: MNHNS and SASEGT. The V end was cut by 6 bases, the J end by 8 bases, with 17 bases between. CDR3 in DNA: TGTGCCAGCAGCTCCGGACCTAGGGTTTATGAGCAGTTCGTC. Translation gives CASSSGPRVYEQFV.

At least ten counts were recorded for this clonotype. The rearrangement joins TRBV9 to TRBJ2-1; 9 bases map to TRBD2. The V gene end was trimmed by 4 bases and the J gene end by 6 bases; junction bases not matched to a gene: 8. From germline, CDR1 is SGDLS and CDR2 YYNGEE. This CDR3 is built from 15 residues. The CDR3 protein is CASSISGGLPNEQFF. Written as DNA, the CDR3 is TGTGCCAGCAGCATAAGCGGGGGGCTCCCCAATGAGCAGTTCTTC.

The sample holds a few counts of this clonotype. V and J are TRBV3-1 and TRBJ2-7; D might be TRBD2 (6 bases). Trimming took 3 bases from V and 3 from J, leaving 12 bases between them. The germline V gene has CDR1 LGHDT and CDR2 YNNKEL (reference sequence). The CDR3 spans 14 residues. In DNA, the CDR3 is TGTGCCAGCAGCCACGGGGGACGGTTCTACGAGCAGTACTTC. Its protein is CASSHGGRFYEQYF.

This clonotype was recorded at least ten times. The V call is TRBV5-1, the J call TRBJ1-6; possibly TRBD1 for D (5 bases). The CDR3 is made up of 16 amino acids. Trimming removed 3 bases from V and 6 bases from J, with 16 bases in between. CDR1 is SGHRS and CDR2 is YFSETQ in the germline V gene. This chain's CDR3 is CASSSGAQGSNSPLHF. The CDR3 DNA reads as TGCGCCAGCAGCTCTGGTGCCCAGGGAAGTAATTCACCCCTCCACTTT.

This chain uses TRBV29-1 with TRBJ1-2, with 8 bases matching TRBD1. The trim removed 7 bases at V and 2 bases at J, leaving 6 bases unmatched. The CDR3 length is 13 residues. The germline V gene has CDR1 SQVTM and CDR2 ANQGSEA. CDR3 bases: TGCAGCGCTGAGACAGGGGAGAACTATGGCTACACCTTC. Protein sequence: CSAETGENYGYTF. Full variable domain (remainder filled in from reference TRBV29-1 and TRBJ1-2): SAVISQKPSRDICQRGTSLTIQCQVDSQVTMMFWYRQQPGQSLTLIATANQGSEATYESGFVIDKFPISRPNLTFSTLTVSNMSPEDSSIYLCSAETGENYGYTFGSGTRLTVV.

This clonotype was seen at least ten times. The V and J genes are TRBV10-2 and TRBJ1-4; 8 bases agree with TRBD1. CDR1 and CDR2 (germline): WSHSY, SAAADI. The CDR3 has 14 residues. Trimming removed 6 bases from V and 5 bases from J; junction bases left unmatched: 5. The CDR3 sequence is CASRVDRDNEKLFF. CDR3 in DNA: TGCGCCAGCAGGGTGGACAGGGACAATGAAAAACTGTTTTTT.

This clonotype turned up a few times. This chain links TRBV30 with TRBJ2-1, with no clear D. V lost 5 bases to trimming and J lost 1 base, with 9 bases between them. The V gene's germline CDR1 is GTSNPN and CDR2 SVGIG (reference sequence). The CDR3 has 13 residues. The DNA of the CDR3 is TGTGCCTGGGTTAGAAAATCCTACAATGAGCAGTTCTTC. It codes for CAWVRKSYNEQFF.

The chain couples TRBV20-1 to TRBJ1-3; D perhaps matches TRBD1 (5 bases). The CDR3 is 15 residues long. Looked up from germline, CDR1 is DFQATT and CDR2 is SNEGSKA (reference sequence). Trimming left V 5 bases short and J 4 bases short, with 18 bases between. CDR3 sequence (DNA): TGCAGTGCTGTACCGGGACCCGGATTGGGAAACACCATATATTTT. Its translation is CSAVPGPGLGNTIYF.

This clonotype was counted between two and nine times. The chain recombines TRBV30 with TRBJ2-1, with 11 nucleotides matching TRBD1. CDR1 is GTSNPN and CDR2 is SVGIG in the germline V gene (reference sequence). After removal of 0 bases from V and 4 bases from J, the junction contained 17 bases not matched to a gene. The CDR3 runs 20 residues. The DNA for the CDR3 is TGTGCCTGGAGTGTTCGTGCCTATGTAGGACAGGGGGCGACTTACAATGAGCAGTTCTTC. Its protein product is CAWSVRAYVGQGATYNEQFF.

V gene TRBV24-1 combines with J gene TRBJ2-1, with D possibly matching TRBD2 (6 bases). V dropped 2 bases and J dropped 5 bases, with 15 bases sitting between them. Germline loops: CDR1 KGHDR, CDR2 SFDVKD. The CDR3 is made up of 16 amino acids. The CDR3, as DNA: TGTGCCACCAGTGATTGGGTTAGCGGCAGAAACAATGAGCAGTTCTTC. Encoded protein: CATSDWVSGRNNEQFF.